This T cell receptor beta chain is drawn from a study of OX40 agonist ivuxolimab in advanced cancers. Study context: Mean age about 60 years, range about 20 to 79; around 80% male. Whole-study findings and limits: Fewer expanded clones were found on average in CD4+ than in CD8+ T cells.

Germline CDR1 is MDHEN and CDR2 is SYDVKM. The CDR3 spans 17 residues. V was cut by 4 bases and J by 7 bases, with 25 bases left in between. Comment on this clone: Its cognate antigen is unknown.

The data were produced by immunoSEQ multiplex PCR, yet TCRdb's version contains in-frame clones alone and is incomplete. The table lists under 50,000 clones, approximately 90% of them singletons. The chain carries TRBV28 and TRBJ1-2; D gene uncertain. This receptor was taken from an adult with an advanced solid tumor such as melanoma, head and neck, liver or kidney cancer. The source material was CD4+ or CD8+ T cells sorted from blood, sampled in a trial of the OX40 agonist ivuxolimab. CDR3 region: CASSSPREPAGSCGYTF. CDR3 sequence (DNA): TGTGCCAGCAGTTCCCCCCGGGAACCGGCCGGAAGCTGTGGCTACACCTTC.